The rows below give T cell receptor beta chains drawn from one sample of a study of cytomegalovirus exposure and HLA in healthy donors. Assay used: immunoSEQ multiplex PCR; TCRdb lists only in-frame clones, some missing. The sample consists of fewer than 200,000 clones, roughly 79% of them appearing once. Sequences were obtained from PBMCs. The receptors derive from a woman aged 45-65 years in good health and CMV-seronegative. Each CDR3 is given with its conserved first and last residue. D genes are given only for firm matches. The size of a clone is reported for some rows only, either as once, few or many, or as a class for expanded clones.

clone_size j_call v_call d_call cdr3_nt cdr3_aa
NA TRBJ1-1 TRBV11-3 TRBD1 TGTGCCAGCAGCTTGGGGGACAGGGGCCCCATCTTT CASSLGDRGPIF
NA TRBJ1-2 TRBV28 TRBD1 TGTGCCAGCATCCCAGGGACAGTCGACAACTATGGCTACACCTTC CASIPGTVDNYGYTF
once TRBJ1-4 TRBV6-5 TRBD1 TGTGCCAGCAGTTCCAGGGGGCTTAATGAAAAACTGTTTTTT CASSSRGLNEKLFF
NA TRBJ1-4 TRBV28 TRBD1 TGTGCCAGCAGTTACGGGACAGGAGAGGAAAAACTGTTTTTT CASSYGTGEEKLFF
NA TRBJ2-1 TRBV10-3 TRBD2 TGTGCCATCAGTGTAGGGACTAGCGGGGCCAATGAGCAGTTCTTC CAISVGTSGANEQFF
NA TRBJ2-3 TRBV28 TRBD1 TGTGCCAGCAGGGGGGGGACAGGGACTCTTCATACGCAGTATTTT CASRGGTGTLHTQYF
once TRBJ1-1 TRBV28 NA TGTGCCAGCAGAACGACAGTAAAGAACACTGAAGCTTTCTTT CASRTTVKNTEAFF
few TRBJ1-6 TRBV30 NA TGTGCCTGGAGTGCAGGTAGCTCCTATAATTCACCCCTCCACTTT CAWSAGSSYNSPLHF
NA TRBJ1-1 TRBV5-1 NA TGCGCCAGCAGCCCCACAGGTTGGGCCACTGAAGCTTTCTTT CASSPTGWATEAFF
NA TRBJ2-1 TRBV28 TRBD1 TGTGCCAGCAGACCGGGACAGAGCTCCTACAATGAGCAGTTCTTC CASRPGQSSYNEQFF
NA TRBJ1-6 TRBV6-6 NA TGTGCCAGCAGCCTGGACAGCAGCTCCTATAATTCACCCCTCCACTTT CASSLDSSSYNSPLHF
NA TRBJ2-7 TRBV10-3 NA TGTGCCATCAGTGAGTCAGGACAGCGGTCGTACGCGTACTTC CAISESGQRSYAYF
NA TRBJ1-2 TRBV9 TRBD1 TGTGCCAGCAGCATCCGGACAGGGACTAACTATGGCTACACCTTC CASSIRTGTNYGYTF
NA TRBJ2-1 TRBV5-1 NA TGCGCCAGCAGCTCCGATGTGTCAGTGTCCTACAATGAGCAGTTCTTC CASSSDVSVSYNEQFF
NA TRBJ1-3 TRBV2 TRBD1 TGTGCCAGCAGGAACAGGGGATTGAACACCATATATTTT CASRNRGLNTIYF
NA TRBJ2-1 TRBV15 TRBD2 TGTGCCACCAGCAGAGATTCCTGGTCACTAGCGGGGCACTACAATGAGCAGTTCTTC CATSRDSWSLAGHYNEQFF
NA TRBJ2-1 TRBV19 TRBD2 TGTGCCAGTAGTATCCGACTAGCGGGGGGTACCCGGTCAGGCAATGAGCAGTTCTTC CASSIRLAGGTRSGNEQFF
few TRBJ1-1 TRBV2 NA TGTGCCAGCAGTGCAGGGATGAACACTGAAGCTTTCTTT CASSAGMNTEAFF
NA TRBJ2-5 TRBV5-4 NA TGTGCCAGCAGCTTAATTCTAGCCAGCCAAGAGACCCAGTACTTC CASSLILASQETQYF
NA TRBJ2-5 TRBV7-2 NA TGTGCCAGCAGCTTAGTCGGGTCAGAGACCCAGTACTTC CASSLVGSETQYF
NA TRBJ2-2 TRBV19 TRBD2 TGTGCCAGTAGTCCACTAGCGGGAGGGTCAGGCGGGGAGCTGTTCTTT CASSPLAGGSGGELFF
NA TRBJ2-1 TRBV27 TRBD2 TGTGCCAGCAGTCCCTCTCCGGGGGGGAATGAGCAGTTCTTC CASSPSPGGNEQFF
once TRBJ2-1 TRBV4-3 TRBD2 TGCGCCAGCAGCTTGAGACTAGCGGGAGGGCTCAATGAGCAGTTCTTC CASSLRLAGGLNEQFF
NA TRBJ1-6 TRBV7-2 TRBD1 TGTGCCAGCAGCTCAGGACAGGGAAGACCCCTCCACTTT CASSSGQGRPLHF
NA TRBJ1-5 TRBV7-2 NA TGTGCCAGCAGCTCAGGGTGGAATCAGCCCCAGCATTTT CASSSGWNQPQHF
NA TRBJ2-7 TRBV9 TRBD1 TGTGCCAGCAGCGCCGGACAGGCCTCCTACGAGCAGTACTTC CASSAGQASYEQYF
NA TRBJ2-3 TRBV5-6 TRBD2 TGTGCCAGCAGCTTGGTACGGGGGGCAGATACGCAGTATTTT CASSLVRGADTQYF
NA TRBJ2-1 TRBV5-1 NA TGCGCCAGCAGCTTGGGGCTGACAGGCCGCAATGAGCAGTTCTTC CASSLGLTGRNEQFF
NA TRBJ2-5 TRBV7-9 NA TGTGCCAGCAGCTTCGAAACCGGGACATACCAAGAGACCCAGTACTTC CASSFETGTYQETQYF
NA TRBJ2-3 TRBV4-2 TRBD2 TGTGCCAGCAGCCAGGCCACTAGCGCAAGCACAGATACGCAGTATTTT CASSQATSASTDTQYF
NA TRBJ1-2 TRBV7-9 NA TGTTCCAGCAGTCAGGCTAACTATGGCTACACCTTC CSSSQANYGYTF
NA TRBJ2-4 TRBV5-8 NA TGTGCCAGCAGCCCACGACAGAGTCTAGCCAAAAACATTCAGTACTTC CASSPRQSLAKNIQYF
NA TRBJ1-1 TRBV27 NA TGTGCCAGCAGCAAACGGACAGAAAACACTGAAGCTTTCTTT CASSKRTENTEAFF
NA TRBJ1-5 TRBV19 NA TGTGCCAGTACATCAGTGTGGACCGGGGGTAGCAATCAGCCCCAGCATTTT CASTSVWTGGSNQPQHF
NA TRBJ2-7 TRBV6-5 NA TGTGCCAGCAGTTACGGATACAGCCAATACGAGCAGTACTTC CASSYGYSQYEQYF
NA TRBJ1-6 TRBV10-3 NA TGTGCCATCAGTGACTTCCCACAAGATTCACCCCTCCACTTT CAISDFPQDSPLHF
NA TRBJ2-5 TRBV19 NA TGTGCCAGTAGTATGAGGTGGGGGGTCAGCGAGACCCAGTACTTC CASSMRWGVSETQYF
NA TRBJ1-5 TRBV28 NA TGTGCCAGCAGTTTCGGGACAAAAAAGGGCCAGCCCCAGCATTTT CASSFGTKKGQPQHF
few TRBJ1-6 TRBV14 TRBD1 TGTGCCAGCAGCCATACAGGACAGGGTTCACCCCTCCACTTT CASSHTGQGSPLHF
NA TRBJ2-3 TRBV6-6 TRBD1 TGTGCCAGCAGAGGGACAGGGGGCGGTAATACGCAGTATTTT CASRGTGGGNTQYF
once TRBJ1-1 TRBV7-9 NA TGTGCCAGCAGCATCCAAACGGGTAACACTGAAGCTTTCTTT CASSIQTGNTEAFF
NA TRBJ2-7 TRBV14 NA TGTGCCAGCAGCCAGACGTCCCGAGGCTCCTACGAGCAGTACTTC CASSQTSRGSYEQYF
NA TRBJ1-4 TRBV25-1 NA TGTGCCAGCAGTAAAAACAGGAAAGAGAATGAAAAACTGTTTTTT CASSKNRKENEKLFF
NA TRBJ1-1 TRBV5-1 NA TGCGCCAGCAGCCCACCCGGTAGTGAAGCTTTCTTT CASSPPGSEAFF
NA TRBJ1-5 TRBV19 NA TGTGCCAGTAGTATTGGCAGGGGTTGGGACAATCAGCCCCAGCATTTT CASSIGRGWDNQPQHF
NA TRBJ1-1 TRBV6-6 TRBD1 TGTGCCAGCAGTCCTCCACAGGGGGTACGGACTGAAGCTTTCTTT CASSPPQGVRTEAFF
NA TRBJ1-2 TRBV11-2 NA TGTGCCAGCAGCCAACGGACACGCTCTAACTATGGCTACACCTTC CASSQRTRSNYGYTF
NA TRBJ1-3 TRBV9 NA TGTGCCAGCAGCGTAGGGGGGGGAGGCTCTGGAAACACCATATATTTT CASSVGGGGSGNTIYF
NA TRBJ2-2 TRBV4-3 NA TGCGCCAGCAGCCAAGATACCGGGGCCGGGGAGCTGTTTTTT CASSQDTGAGELFF
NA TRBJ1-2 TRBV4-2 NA TGTGCCAGCAGCCAAGATGTTGGGGGCGGCTACACCTTC CASSQDVGGGYTF
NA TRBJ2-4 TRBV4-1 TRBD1 TGCGCCAGCAGCCTCCTCTTGGGACAGGGGACTCGAAACATTCAGTACTTC CASSLLLGQGTRNIQYF
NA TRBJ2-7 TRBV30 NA TGTGCCTGGAGTGTGTCTGGGCGAATGAACGAGCAGTACTTC CAWSVSGRMNEQYF
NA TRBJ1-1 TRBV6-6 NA TGTGCCAGCTCTGGGGCGGGGGCGCCCACTGAAGCTTTCTTT CASSGAGAPTEAFF
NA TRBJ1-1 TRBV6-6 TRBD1 TGTGCCAGCAGACTGGACAGGAAAATTGAAGCTTTCTTT CASRLDRKIEAFF
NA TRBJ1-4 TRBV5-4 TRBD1 TGTGCCAGCAGCACCGGACAGGGGGGCAATGAAAAACTGTTTTTT CASSTGQGGNEKLFF
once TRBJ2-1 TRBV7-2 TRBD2 TGTGCCAGCAGCTTAGGGACTAGGCTGTTCTTC CASSLGTRLFF
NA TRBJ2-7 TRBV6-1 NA TGTGCCAGCAGTGAGATTAGCGGACTCTCCTACGAGCAGTACTTC CASSEISGLSYEQYF
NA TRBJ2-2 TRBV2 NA TGTGCCAGCAGTCCCTTACCTAGCGCCGGGGAGCTGTTTTTT CASSPLPSAGELFF
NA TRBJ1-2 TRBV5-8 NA TGTGCCAGCAGCTTGACGACAGGCATCTATGGCTACACCTTC CASSLTTGIYGYTF
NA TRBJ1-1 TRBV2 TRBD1 TGTGCCAGCAGTGAAGGCAGGGGGGTTACTGAAGCTTTCTTT CASSEGRGVTEAFF